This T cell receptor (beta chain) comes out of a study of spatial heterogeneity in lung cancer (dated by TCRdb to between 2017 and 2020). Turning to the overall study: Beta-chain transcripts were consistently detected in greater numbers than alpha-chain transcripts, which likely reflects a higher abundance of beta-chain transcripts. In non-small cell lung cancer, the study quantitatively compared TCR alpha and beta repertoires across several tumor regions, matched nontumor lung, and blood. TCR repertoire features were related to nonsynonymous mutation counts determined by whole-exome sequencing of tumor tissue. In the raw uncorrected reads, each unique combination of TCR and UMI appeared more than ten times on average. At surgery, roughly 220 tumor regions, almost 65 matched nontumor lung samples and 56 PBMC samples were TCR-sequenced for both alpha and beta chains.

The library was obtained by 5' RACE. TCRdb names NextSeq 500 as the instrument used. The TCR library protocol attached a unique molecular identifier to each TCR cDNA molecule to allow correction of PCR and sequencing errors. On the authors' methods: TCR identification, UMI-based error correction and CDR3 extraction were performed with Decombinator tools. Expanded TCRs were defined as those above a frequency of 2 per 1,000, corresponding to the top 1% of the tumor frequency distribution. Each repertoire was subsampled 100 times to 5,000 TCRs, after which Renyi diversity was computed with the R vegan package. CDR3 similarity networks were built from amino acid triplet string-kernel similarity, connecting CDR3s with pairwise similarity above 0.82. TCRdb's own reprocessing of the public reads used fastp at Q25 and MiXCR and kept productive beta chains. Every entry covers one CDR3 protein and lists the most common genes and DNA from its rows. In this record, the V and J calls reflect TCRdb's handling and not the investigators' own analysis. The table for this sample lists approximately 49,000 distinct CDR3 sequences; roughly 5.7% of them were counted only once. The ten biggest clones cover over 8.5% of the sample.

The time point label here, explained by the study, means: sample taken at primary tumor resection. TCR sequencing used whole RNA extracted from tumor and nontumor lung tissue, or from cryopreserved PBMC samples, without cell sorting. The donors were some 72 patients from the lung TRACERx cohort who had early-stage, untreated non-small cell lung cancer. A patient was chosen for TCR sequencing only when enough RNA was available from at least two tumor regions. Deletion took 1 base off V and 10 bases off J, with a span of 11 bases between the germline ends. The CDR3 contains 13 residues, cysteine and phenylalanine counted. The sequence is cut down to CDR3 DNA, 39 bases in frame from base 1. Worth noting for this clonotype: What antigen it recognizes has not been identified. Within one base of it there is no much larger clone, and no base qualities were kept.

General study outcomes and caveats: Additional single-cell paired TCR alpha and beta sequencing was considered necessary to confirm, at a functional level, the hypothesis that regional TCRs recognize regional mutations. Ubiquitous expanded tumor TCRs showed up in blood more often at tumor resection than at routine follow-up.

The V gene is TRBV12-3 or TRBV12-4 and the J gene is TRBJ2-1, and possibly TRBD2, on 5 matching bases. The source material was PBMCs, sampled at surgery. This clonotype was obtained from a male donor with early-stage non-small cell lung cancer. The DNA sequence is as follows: TGTGCCAGCAGTTTAGGCGGGCCTGGCGAGCAGTTCTTC. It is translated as CASSLGGPGEQFF.